Presented here are 27 T cell receptor beta chains from one specimen sequenced in a study of T-cell memory formation after mild COVID-19. One entry per CDR3 protein, called by TCRdb with MiXCR from the 5' RACE reads. The sample lists 130,000 to 150,000 distinct CDR3 sequences; about 6% were seen once. The sample taken for sequencing was PBMCs or a T cell subset sorted from them (not recorded which). All receptors come from an adult woman who had mild COVID-19 (a few samples of this study predate the infection). Cell type and time point are not known.

Ten or more counts support this clonotype. The V gene is TRBV20-1, the J gene TRBJ2-1, with 10 bases fitting TRBD2. The CDR3 extends over 18 amino acids. V trimming: 0 bases; J trimming: 2 bases; junction bases outside the gene matches: 10. The germline gives CDR1 DFQATT, CDR2 SNEGSKA (reference sequence). Written as DNA, the CDR3 is TGCAGTGCTAGAGATGTGTCGTCTAGCGGGGGCCCCTACAATGAGCAGTTCTTC. Encoded protein: CSARDVSSSGGPYNEQFF.

The chain uses TRBV6-1 and TRBJ2-7, with D possibly matching TRBD1 (6 bases). Germline V gene data show CDR1 as MNHNS and CDR2 as SASEGT. The V gene lost 0 bases and the J gene lost 3 bases, with 15 bases spanning the gap. CDR3 length: 16 residues. CDR3 sequence (DNA): TGTGCCAGCAGTGAAGCGCGTTCAGGGGATGGCTACGAGCAGTACTTC. This encodes CASSEARSGDGYEQYF.

The chain combines TRBV4-2 with TRBJ1-5, with 9 bases aligning to TRBD1. The V gene end was trimmed by 0 bases and the J gene end by 4 bases; junction bases not matched to a gene: 4. This CDR3 contains 16 residues. Germline CDR1 is LGHNA and CDR2 is YNFKEQ. The DNA of the CDR3 is TGTGCCAGCAGCCAAGAGTACAGGGGGCAGAATCAGCCCCAGCATTTT. It codes for CASSQEYRGQNQPQHF.

Many counts were recorded for this clonotype. The V and J genes are TRBV2 and TRBJ2-1, with TRBD1 matching 8 bases. CDR3 length: 15 amino acids. The ends lost 6 bases at V and 2 bases at J; junction bases unmatched: 6. CDR1 is SNHLY and CDR2 is FYNNEI in the germline V gene. As DNA, the CDR3 is TGTGCCAGCAGCCGGACAGGGTCGGCCTACAATGAGCAGTTCTTC. Translated: CASSRTGSAYNEQFF.

The sample holds many counts of this clonotype. The chain is built from TRBV7-7 and TRBJ2-7; weak D call: TRBD1 (5 bases). The CDR3 sequence is 13 residues long. Germline V lookup: CDR1 SSHAT, CDR2 FNYEAQ (reference sequence). The ends were cut back, 11 bases at V and 5 bases at J, with 19 bases in the middle. DNA for the CDR3: TGTGCCTGCTGGGGTCCAGGGCCTAACGAGCAGTACTTC. Translation gives CACWGPGPNEQYF. The full variable domain, in which reference TRBV7-7 and TRBJ2-7 provide the parts outside the CDR3, is GAGVSQSPRYKVTKRGQDVTLRCDPISSHATLYWYQQALGQGPEFLTYFNYEAQPDKSGLPSDRFSAERPEGSISTLTIQRTEQRDSAMYRCACWGPGPNEQYFGPGTRLTVT.

This clonotype was counted between two and nine times. This chain uses TRBV12-3 or TRBV12-4 with TRBJ1-1; possible D gene TRBD1, 5 bases. Between the trimmed V and J ends, which lost 5 bases and 5 bases, there was a span of 15 bases. The length of the CDR3 is 14 residues. CDR3 in amino acids: CASSMDKQLTEAFF. The CDR3 coding sequence is TGTGCCAGCAGTATGGACAAACAGTTGACTGAAGCTTTCTTT.

There are many counts of this clonotype. CDR3 residues: CASSSSDTQYF. The CDR3 DNA follows: TGTGCCAGCAGTTCCTCAGATACGCAGTATTTT. The V and J genes are TRBV27 and TRBJ2-3; no reliable D call. Trimming took off 4 bases at V and 4 bases at J, with 3 bases between the two ends. CDR1 is MNHEY, CDR2 SMNVEV, per germline (reference sequence). The CDR3 consists of 11 residues.

V gene TRBV7-8 combines with J gene TRBJ2-3, with 9 nucleotides matching TRBD2. The CDR3 consists of 18 residues. Germline CDR1 SGHVS, CDR2 FQNEAQ. J was trimmed by 0 bases and V by 1 base; bases with no gene match: 8. Written as DNA, the CDR3 is TGTGCCAGCAGCTTAGAGTGGCGGGGGGGATCTAGCACAGATACGCAGTATTTT. It encodes CASSLEWRGGSSTDTQYF.

The chain combines TRBV7-3 with TRBJ2-2; no definite D call. CDR1 is SGHTA and CDR2 is FQGTGA in the germline V gene. The CDR3 runs 13 residues. V lost 4 bases and J lost 4, with 7 bases in between. CDR3 sequence reads: CASSSYSTGELFF. CDR3 nucleotides: TGTGCCAGCAGCTCGTACAGCACCGGGGAGCTGTTTTTT.

This clonotype was found many times. The chain uses TRBV6-5 and TRBJ2-3, with 7 bases lining up with TRBD1. With 6 bases clipped from V and 0 bases from J, the junction kept 3 bases outside the gene matches. Germline CDR1 MNHEY, CDR2 SVGAGI. This CDR3 has 14 residues. The DNA of the CDR3 is TGTGCCAGCAGAGAACAGGGGAGCACAGATACGCAGTATTTT. Its translation is CASREQGSTDTQYF.

J is TRBJ2-7 and V is TRBV12-3 or TRBV12-4; 10 bases align to TRBD2. V lost 5 bases, J lost 2 bases, and 6 bases stayed unmatched. This CDR3 is built from 15 residues. CDR3 region: CASSRTSGSTYEQYF. CDR3 in DNA: TGTGCCAGCAGTAGGACTAGCGGTTCTACCTACGAGCAGTACTTC.

This clonotype came up many times. The chain employs TRBV4-3 and TRBJ2-1; no clear D. The CDR3 extends over 14 amino acids. Trimming pared 0 bases from V and 4 bases from J, leaving 7 bases between. Germline V gene data show CDR1 as LGHNA and CDR2 as YSLEER. CDR3 sequence (DNA): TGCGCCAGCAGCCAAGATTCCCAGTACAATGAGCAGTTCTTC. Protein: CASSQDSQYNEQFF.

This chain joins TRBV25-1 and TRBJ1-6; D is unresolved. V lost 4 bases and J lost 10, with 8 bases in between. The CDR3 has 12 amino acids. CDR1 is MGHDK and CDR2 is SYGVNS in the germline V gene. The CDR3 nucleotides are TGTGCCAGCAGTGCCCCTGCGTCACCCCTCCACTTT. Its protein is CASSAPASPLHF.

The chain combines TRBV7-3 with TRBJ2-2; D call uncertain. From germline, CDR1 is SGHTA and CDR2 FQGTGA. The CDR3 contains 14 residues. V lost 5 bases to trimming and J lost 3 bases, with 10 bases between them. CDR3 sequence (DNA): TGTGCCAGCAGCCACACAGTGCACACCGGGGAGCTGTTTTTT. It encodes CASSHTVHTGELFF.

Many counts were recorded for this clonotype. J is TRBJ1-1 and V is TRBV7-3; D unclear. The CDR3 is made up of 12 amino acids. CDR1 is SGHTA and CDR2 is FQGTGA in the germline V gene. Trimming pared 11 bases from V and 4 bases from J, leaving 14 bases between. For the CDR3, the DNA is TGTGCCGAGAGAGAATCGGGCACTGAAGCTTTCTTT. Its translation is CAERESGTEAFF.

J is TRBJ2-1 and V is TRBV9, with 8 bases lining up with TRBD2. Germline-derived CDR1 and CDR2 are SGDLS and YYNGEE. The CDR3 is made up of 17 amino acids. V gave up 4 bases and J gave up 8 bases; unmatched junction bases: 17. CDR3 residues: CASSPRVRREAADEQFF. DNA of the CDR3: TGTGCCAGCAGCCCCCGGGTTAGGCGGGAGGCCGCGGATGAGCAGTTCTTC.

This clonotype was picked up many times. The chain joins TRBV7-9 to TRBJ2-5, with 8 bases matching TRBD2. Germline V CDR1 and CDR2: SEHNR, FQNEAQ (reference sequence). The ends lost 2 bases at V and 2 bases at J; junction bases unmatched: 7. This CDR3 region has 16 residues. The CDR3 DNA follows: TGTGCCAGCAGCTTACCCCTGACTAGCGAGCAAGAGACCCAGTACTTC. As protein: CASSLPLTSEQETQYF.

This clonotype has at least ten counts. The rearrangement uses TRBV24-1 and TRBJ2-1, with D hard to call. V gave up 3 bases and J gave up 9 bases, with 8 bases separating them. The CDR3 runs to 12 residues. The germline gives CDR1 KGHDR, CDR2 SFDVKD. The chain's CDR3 is CATSDALVEQFF. The CDR3 DNA sequence: TGTGCCACCAGTGATGCCCTAGTTGAGCAGTTCTTC.

The rearrangement uses TRBV5-1 and TRBJ2-7, with 9 positions matching TRBD2. The trim removed 2 bases at V and 2 bases at J, leaving 11 bases unmatched. CDR3 size: 17 residues. CDR1 and CDR2 (germline): SGHRS, YFSETQ. The DNA of the CDR3 is TGCGCCAGCAGCTTTGGCGGGCTAGCGGGAAAAACCTACGAGCAGTACTTC. Protein product: CASSFGGLAGKTYEQYF. Filled out from reference TRBV5-1 and TRBJ2-7, the complete variable domain reads KAGVTQTPRYLIKTRGQQVTLSCSPISGHRSVSWYQQTPGQGLQFLFEYFSETQRNKGNFPGRFSGRQFSNSRSEMNVSTLELGDSALYLCASSFGGLAGKTYEQYFGPGTRLTVT.

This clonotype was recorded a few times. The chain is built from TRBV12-3 or TRBV12-4 and TRBJ2-3; TRBD1 or TRBD2 may be the D gene (7 bases each). This CDR3 comprises 15 residues. Trimming stripped 10 bases from V and 4 bases from J, with 21 bases between. The CDR3 loop is CATQGQGGIADTQYF. DNA for the CDR3: TGTGCCACTCAAGGTCAGGGGGGGATCGCAGATACGCAGTATTTT.

This clonotype was observed at least ten times. The chain links TRBV20-1 to TRBJ2-3; D not certain. This CDR3 spans 13 amino acids. Germline V CDR1 and CDR2: DFQATT, SNEGSKA (reference sequence). Trimming took off 4 bases at V and 6 bases at J, with 14 bases between the two ends. The DNA for the CDR3 is TGCAGTGCTAACCTAGAGACATTGGATACGCAGTATTTT. Encoded protein: CSANLETLDTQYF.

This clonotype was picked up many times. The V gene is TRBV7-9, the J gene TRBJ2-1; TRBD2 aligns across 7 bases. V shed 3 bases, J shed 4 bases, and the junction held 6 bases outside the gene matches. The CDR3 loop spans 15 amino acids. Germline lookup yields CDR1 SEHNR and CDR2 FQNEAQ (reference sequence). CDR3 region: CASSFGPGGYNEQFF. For the CDR3, the DNA is TGTGCCAGCAGCTTCGGCCCGGGGGGATACAATGAGCAGTTCTTC.

This clonotype was counted many times. This chain links TRBV7-2 with TRBJ2-1; 11 positions match TRBD2. V was pared by 8 bases and J by 4 bases, with 10 bases of the junction left unmatched. There are 16 residues in the CDR3. In germline, CDR1 is SGHTA, CDR2 FQGNSA. CDR3 protein: CASGMQGTSGYNEQFF. The CDR3 coding sequence is TGTGCCAGCGGGATGCAGGGGACTAGCGGATACAATGAGCAGTTCTTC.

This clonotype was detected many times. The chain employs TRBV12-3 or TRBV12-4 and TRBJ2-3; no reliable D call. This CDR3 comprises 12 residues. V lost 4 bases, J lost 1 base, and 3 bases lay in between. CDR3 region: CASSWGTDTQYF. CDR3 sequence (DNA): TGTGCCAGCAGTTGGGGCACAGATACGCAGTATTTT.

This clonotype was seen many times. V is TRBV28 and J is TRBJ1-2; 7 bases fit TRBD1. Trimming at V came to 3 bases and at J to 6 bases, leaving 7 bases not matched to a gene. There are 14 residues in the CDR3. Germline V gene lookup returns CDR1 MDHEN and CDR2 SYDVKM. CDR3: CASSLRDRADGYTF. The CDR3 DNA reads as TGTGCCAGCAGTTTGAGAGACAGGGCTGATGGCTACACCTTC.

This clonotype has a count of ten or more. The chain employs TRBV5-1 and TRBJ2-5; D is uncertain. Germline-derived CDR1 and CDR2 are SGHRS and YFSETQ. The CDR3 consists of 13 residues. Trimming stripped 2 bases from V and 2 bases from J, with 7 bases between. CDR3 loop: CASSLPSQETQYF. The CDR3 region has the DNA TGCGCCAGCAGCTTACCATCACAAGAGACCCAGTACTTC.

V and J are TRBV9 and TRBJ2-1; TRBD2 aligns across 8 bases. In germline, CDR1 is SGDLS, CDR2 YYNGEE. The junction had 7 bases not matched to a gene; V was cut back by 2 bases and J by 9 bases. The CDR3 runs 14 residues. CDR3 coding DNA: TGTGCCAGCAGCGTCCCGGGACTAGGGGCTGAGCAGTTCTTC. The encoded protein is CASSVPGLGAEQFF.